This paragraph covers one T cell receptor (beta chain) sequence. As yet, its antigen is unknown. TCRdb reprocessed the RT-PCR reads with MiXCR, giving one entry per CDR3 protein. The table lists about 700,000 distinct CDR3 sequences, around 13% of them singletons. This CDR3 has 12 amino acids. Per germline, CDR1 ENHRY and CDR2 SYGVKD. V shed 10 bases, J shed 1 base, and the junction held 3 bases outside the gene matches. These data come from a study of response to subunit inactivated influenza vaccine. Notes on the study in general: Authors proposed each seasonal influenza vaccination draws in few new T cells.

The sequences come from PBMCs from blood, collected approximately 15 days before vaccination. This clonotype originated in a man in his forties or fifties who received an inactivated influenza vaccine. The V call is TRBV10-3, the J call TRBJ2-7; 8 bases map to TRBD1. The CDR3 coding sequence is TGTGCCACCCGGGACAGGTCCTACGAGCAGTACTTC. This codes for CATRDRSYEQYF.